This TCR beta chain came from a study of vaccination effects on CD4 cells after COVID-19. At the level of the study: Sample donation by two convalescent patients took place 16 days and one week before vaccination.

Here immunoSEQ multiplex PCR was the method, and the copy in TCRdb shows in-frame clones only, minus some. The sample gives 35,000 to 55,000 clones, about 75% of which show up once; approximately 29% is in the top ten. This CDR3 comprises 13 residues. Germline V gene lookup returns CDR1 SGDLS and CDR2 YYNGEE. V was trimmed by 9 bases and J by 12 bases, leaving 19 bases between them. As for this clone: Its antigen remains unidentified.

Under the ViraFEST assay, PBMC were stimulated with viral peptide pools so that antigen-specific CD4+ T cells expanded. Sequencing was performed afterwards. Following an approximately ten-day culture, CD4+ T cells were purified. Confirmation by PCR established that the person had SARS-CoV-2 infection between March and December 2020. This material consisted of CD4+ T cells from PBMCs cultured with a peptide pool, taken before COVID-19 vaccination. The origin of this receptor is a human donor who had a prior SARS-CoV-2 infection. The genes are TRBV9 and TRBJ2-6; no clear D. Written as DNA, the CDR3 is TGTGCCAAGCCCTTAATCCTATGGGGCGTCCTGACTTTC. This sequence encodes CAKPLILWGVLTF. Based on the CDR3 plus reference TRBV9 and TRBJ2-6, the full variable domain is DSGVTQTPKHLITATGQRVTLRCSPRSGDLSVYWYQQSLDQGLQFLIQYYNGEERAKGNILERFSAQQFPDLHSELNLSSLELGDSALYFCAKPLILWGVLTFGAGSRLTVL.